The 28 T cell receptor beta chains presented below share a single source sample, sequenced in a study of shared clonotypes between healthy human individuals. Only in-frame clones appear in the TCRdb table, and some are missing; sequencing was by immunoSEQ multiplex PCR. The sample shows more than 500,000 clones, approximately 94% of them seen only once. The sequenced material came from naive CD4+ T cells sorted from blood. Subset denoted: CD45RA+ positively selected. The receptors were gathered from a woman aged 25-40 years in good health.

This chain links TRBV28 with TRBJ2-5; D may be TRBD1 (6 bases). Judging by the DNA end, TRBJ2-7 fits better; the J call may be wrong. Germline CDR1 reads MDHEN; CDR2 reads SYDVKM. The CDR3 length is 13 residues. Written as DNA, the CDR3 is TGTGCCAGTGGCACAGGGAGCTCCTACGAGCAGTACTTC. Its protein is CASGTGSSYEQYF.

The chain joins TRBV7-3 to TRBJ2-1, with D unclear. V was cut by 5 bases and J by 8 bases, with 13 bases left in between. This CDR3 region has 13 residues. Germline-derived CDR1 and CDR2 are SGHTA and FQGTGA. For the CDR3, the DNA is TGTGCCAGCAGCCTGCTAGAGGACGATGAGCAGTTCTTC. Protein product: CASSLLEDDEQFF.

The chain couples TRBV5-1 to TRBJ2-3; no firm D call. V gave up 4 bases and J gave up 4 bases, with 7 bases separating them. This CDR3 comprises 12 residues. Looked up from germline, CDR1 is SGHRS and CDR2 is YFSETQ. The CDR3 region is CASSNKPDTQYF. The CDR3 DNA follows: TGCGCCAGCAGCAATAAACCAGATACGCAGTATTTT.

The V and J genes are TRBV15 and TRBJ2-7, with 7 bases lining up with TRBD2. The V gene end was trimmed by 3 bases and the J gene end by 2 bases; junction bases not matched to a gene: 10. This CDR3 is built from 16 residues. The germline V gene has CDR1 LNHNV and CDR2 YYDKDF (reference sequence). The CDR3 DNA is TGTGCCACCAGCAGCCCTCGGGCTAGCGGCCCCTACGAGCAGTACTTC. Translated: CATSSPRASGPYEQYF.

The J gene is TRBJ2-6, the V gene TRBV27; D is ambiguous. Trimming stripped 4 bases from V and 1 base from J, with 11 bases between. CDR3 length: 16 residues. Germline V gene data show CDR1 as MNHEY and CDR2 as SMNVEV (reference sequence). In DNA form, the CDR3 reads TGTGCCAGCAGTTCATGGCTGCAATCTGGGGCCAACGTCCTGACTTTC. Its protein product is CASSSWLQSGANVLTF.

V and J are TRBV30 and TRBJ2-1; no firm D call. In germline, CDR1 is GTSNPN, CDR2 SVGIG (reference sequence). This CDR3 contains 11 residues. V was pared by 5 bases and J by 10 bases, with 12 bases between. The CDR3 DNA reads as TGTGCCTGGGGGCGTAGCTACGAGCAGTTCTTC. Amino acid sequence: CAWGRSYEQFF.

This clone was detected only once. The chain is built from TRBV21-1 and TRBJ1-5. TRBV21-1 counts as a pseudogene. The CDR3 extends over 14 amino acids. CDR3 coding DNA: TGTGCCGCAGCCCCGGCCCCCTATAATCAGCCCCAGCATTTT. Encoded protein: CAAAPAPYNQPQHF.

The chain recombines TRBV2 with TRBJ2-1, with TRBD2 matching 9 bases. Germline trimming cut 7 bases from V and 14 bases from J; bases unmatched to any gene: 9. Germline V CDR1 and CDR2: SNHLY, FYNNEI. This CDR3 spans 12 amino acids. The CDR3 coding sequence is TGTGCCAGCACAAGAGGGGGACTAGCTGAGTTCTTC. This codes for CASTRGGLAEFF.

CDR3 sequence reads: CASSQVTPIAKNIQYF. CDR3 DNA sequence: TGTGCCAGCAGCCAAGTTACACCCATAGCCAAAAACATTCAGTACTTC. The chain joins TRBV4-2 to TRBJ2-4; D is unclear. CDR1 is LGHNA, CDR2 YNFKEQ, per germline. The CDR3 consists of 16 residues. Trimming removed 1 base at V and 0 bases at J, with 10 bases between.

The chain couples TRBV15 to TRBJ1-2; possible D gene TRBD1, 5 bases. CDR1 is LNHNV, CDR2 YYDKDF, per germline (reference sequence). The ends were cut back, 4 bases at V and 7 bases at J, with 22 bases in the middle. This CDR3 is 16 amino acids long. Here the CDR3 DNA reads TGTGCCACCAGCACTCAGGACAAGGGGTTTTCTCTTGGCTACACCTTC. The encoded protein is CATSTQDKGFSLGYTF. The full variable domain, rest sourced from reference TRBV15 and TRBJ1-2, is DAMVIQNPRYQVTQFGKPVTLSCSQTLNHNVMYWYQQKSSQAPKLLFHYYDKDFNNEADTPDNFQSRRPNTSFCFLDIRSPGLGDTAMYLCATSTQDKGFSLGYTFGSGTRLTVV.

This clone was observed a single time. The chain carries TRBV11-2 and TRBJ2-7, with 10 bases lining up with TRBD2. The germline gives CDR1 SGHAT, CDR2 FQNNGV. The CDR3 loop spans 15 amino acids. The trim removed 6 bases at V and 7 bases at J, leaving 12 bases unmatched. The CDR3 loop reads CASRSSGRVRREQYF. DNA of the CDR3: TGTGCCAGCAGGTCAAGCGGGAGGGTCCGGCGGGAGCAGTACTTC.

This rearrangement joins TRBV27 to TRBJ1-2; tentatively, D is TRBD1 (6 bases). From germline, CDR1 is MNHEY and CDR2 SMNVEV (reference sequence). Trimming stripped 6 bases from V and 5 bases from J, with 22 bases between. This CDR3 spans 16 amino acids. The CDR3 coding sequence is TGTGCCAGCAGACCGGGACAAACAACAGTCCCATATGGCTACACCTTC. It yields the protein CASRPGQTTVPYGYTF.

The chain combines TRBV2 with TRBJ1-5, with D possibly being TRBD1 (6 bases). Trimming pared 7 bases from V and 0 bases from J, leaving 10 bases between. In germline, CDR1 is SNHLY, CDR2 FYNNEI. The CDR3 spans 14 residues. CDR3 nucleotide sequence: TGTGCCAGCAACAGGGTGTATAGCAATCAGCCCCAGCATTTT. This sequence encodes CASNRVYSNQPQHF.

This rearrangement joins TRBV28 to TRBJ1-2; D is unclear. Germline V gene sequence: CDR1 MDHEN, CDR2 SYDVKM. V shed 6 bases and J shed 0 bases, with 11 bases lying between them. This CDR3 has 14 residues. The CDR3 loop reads CASRGGISNYGYTF. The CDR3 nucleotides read TGTGCCAGCAGGGGAGGGATATCTAACTATGGCTACACCTTC.

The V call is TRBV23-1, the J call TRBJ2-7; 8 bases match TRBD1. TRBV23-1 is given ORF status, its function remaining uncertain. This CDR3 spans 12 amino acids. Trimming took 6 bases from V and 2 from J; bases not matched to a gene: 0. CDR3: CASRQGAYEQYF. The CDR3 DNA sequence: TGCGCCAGCAGACAGGGGGCCTACGAGCAGTACTTC.

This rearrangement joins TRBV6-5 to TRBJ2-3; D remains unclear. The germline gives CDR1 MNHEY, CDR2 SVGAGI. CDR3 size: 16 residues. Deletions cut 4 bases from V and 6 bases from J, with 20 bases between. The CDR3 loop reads CASSSGRTPPGDTQYF. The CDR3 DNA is TGTGCCAGCAGTTCGGGTAGGACGCCTCCCGGGGATACGCAGTATTTT.

CDR3 DNA: TGTGCCAGCAGGAACACCGGGGAGCTGTTTTTT. It specifies CASRNTGELFF. The chain combines TRBV6-6 with TRBJ2-2, with D uncertain. The germline gives CDR1 MNHNY, CDR2 SVGAGI (reference sequence). V was pared by 6 bases and J by 1 base, with 0 bases between. The CDR3 is made up of 11 amino acids.

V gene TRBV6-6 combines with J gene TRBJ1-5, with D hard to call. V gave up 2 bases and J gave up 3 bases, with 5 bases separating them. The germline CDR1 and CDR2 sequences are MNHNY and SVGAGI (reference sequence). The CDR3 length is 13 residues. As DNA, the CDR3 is TGTGCCAGCAGTTACGGAGACAATCAGCCCCAGCATTTT. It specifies CASSYGDNQPQHF.

Here the CDR3 reads CASSLKTSGLVAKNIQYF. The CDR3 nucleotides are TGTGCCAGCAGCTTAAAAACTAGCGGGTTAGTAGCCAAAAACATTCAGTACTTC. V gene TRBV7-8 combines with J gene TRBJ2-4, with 9 nucleotides matching TRBD2. V lost 2 bases and J lost 0; bases outside the gene matches: 8. CDR1 is SGHVS and CDR2 is FQNEAQ in the germline V gene. The CDR3 extends over 18 amino acids.

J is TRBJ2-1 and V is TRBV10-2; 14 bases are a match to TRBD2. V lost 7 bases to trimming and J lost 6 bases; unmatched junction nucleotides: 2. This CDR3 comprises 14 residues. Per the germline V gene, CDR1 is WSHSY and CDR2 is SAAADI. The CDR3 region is CASNGLAGGNEQFF. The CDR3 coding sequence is TGCGCCAGCAACGGACTAGCGGGAGGCAATGAGCAGTTCTTC.

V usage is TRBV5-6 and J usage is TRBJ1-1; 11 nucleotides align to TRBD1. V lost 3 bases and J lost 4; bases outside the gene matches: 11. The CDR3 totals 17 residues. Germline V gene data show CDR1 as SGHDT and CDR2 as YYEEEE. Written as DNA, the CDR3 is TGTGCCAGCAGCTCGGACAGGGGGCGCGACCTGGGCACTGAAGCTTTCTTT. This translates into CASSSDRGRDLGTEAFF.

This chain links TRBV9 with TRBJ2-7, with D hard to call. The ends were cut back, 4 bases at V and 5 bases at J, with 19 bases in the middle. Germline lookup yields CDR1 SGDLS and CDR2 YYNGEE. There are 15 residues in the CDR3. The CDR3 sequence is CASSISLQIEHEQYF. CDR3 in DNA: TGTGCCAGCAGCATTAGCCTCCAAATTGAGCACGAGCAGTACTTC.

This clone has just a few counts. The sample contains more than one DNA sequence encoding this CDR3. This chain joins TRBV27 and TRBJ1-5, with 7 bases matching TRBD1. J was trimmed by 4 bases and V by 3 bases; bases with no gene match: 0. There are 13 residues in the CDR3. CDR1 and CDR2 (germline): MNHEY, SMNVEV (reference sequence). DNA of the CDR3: TGTGCCAGCAGTTTGACAGGGAATCAGCCCCAGCATTTT. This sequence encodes CASSLTGNQPQHF.

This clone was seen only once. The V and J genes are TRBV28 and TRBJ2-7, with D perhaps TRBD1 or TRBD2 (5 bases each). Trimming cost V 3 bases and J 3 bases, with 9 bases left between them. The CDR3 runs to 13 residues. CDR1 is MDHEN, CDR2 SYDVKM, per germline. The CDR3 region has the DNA TGTGCCAGCAGTTTGGGACCTCGCTACGAGCAGTACTTC. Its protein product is CASSLGPRYEQYF.

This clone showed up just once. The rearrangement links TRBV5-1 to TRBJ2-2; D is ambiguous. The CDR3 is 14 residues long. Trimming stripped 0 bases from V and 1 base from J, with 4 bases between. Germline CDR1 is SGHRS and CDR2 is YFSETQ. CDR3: CASSLGWNTGELFF. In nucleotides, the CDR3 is TGCGCCAGCAGCTTGGGGTGGAACACCGGGGAGCTGTTTTTT.

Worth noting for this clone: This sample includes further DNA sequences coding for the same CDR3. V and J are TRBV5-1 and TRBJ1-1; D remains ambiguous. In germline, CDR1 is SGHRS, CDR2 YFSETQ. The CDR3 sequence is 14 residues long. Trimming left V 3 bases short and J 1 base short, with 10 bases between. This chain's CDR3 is CASSWTAANTEAFF. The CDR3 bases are TGCGCCAGCAGCTGGACGGCAGCGAACACTGAAGCTTTCTTT.

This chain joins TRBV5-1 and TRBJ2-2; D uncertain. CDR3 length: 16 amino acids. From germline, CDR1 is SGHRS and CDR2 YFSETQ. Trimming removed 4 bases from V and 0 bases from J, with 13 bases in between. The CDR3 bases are TGCGCCAGCAGCGCGACCTACGGAGCGAACACCGGGGAGCTGTTTTTT. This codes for CASSATYGANTGELFF.

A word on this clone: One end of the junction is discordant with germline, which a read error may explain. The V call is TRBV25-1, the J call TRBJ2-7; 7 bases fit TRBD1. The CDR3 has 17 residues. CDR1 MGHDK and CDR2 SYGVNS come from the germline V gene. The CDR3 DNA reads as TGTGCCAGCAGCGAATACGGGGTAGGGGGCCCTTCGGACGAGCAGTACTTC. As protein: CASSEYGVGGPSDEQYF.